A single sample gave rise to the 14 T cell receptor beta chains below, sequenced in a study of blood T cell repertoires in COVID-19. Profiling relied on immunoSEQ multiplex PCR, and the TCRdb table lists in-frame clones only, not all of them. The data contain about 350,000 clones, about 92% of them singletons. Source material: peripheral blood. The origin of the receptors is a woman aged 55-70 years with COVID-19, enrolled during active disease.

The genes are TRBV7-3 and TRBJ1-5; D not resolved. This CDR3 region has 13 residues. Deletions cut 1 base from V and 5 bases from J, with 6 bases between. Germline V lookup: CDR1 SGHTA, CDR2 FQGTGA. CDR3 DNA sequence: TGTGCCAGCAGCTTAAATCTGTATCAGCCCCAGCATTTT. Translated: CASSLNLYQPQHF.

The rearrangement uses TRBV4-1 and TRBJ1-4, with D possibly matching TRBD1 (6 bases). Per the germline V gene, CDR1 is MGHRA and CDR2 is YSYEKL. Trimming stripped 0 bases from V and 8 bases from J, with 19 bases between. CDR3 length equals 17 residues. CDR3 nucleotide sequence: TGCGCCAGCAGCCAAGAAAGGGGGAGGGCAGAGGGGGAAAAACTGTTTTTT. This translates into CASSQERGRAEGEKLFF.

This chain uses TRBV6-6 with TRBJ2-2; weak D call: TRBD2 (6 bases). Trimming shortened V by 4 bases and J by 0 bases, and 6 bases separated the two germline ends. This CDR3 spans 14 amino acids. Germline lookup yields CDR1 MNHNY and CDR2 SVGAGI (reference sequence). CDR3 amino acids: CASSWTTNTGELFF. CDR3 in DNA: TGTGCCAGCAGTTGGACTACGAACACCGGGGAGCTGTTTTTT.

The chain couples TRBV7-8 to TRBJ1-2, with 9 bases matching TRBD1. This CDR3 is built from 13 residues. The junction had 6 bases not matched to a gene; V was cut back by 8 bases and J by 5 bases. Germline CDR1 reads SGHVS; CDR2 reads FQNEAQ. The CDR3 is CASRGGTGYGYTF. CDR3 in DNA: TGTGCCAGCCGGGGGGGGACAGGGTATGGCTACACCTTC.

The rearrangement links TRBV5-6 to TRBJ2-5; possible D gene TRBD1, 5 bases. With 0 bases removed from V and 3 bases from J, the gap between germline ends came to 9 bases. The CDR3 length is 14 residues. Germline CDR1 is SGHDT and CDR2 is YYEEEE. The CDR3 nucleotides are TGTGCCAGCAGCTTGGTGGGGCAGGAAGAGACCCAGTACTTC. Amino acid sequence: CASSLVGQEETQYF.

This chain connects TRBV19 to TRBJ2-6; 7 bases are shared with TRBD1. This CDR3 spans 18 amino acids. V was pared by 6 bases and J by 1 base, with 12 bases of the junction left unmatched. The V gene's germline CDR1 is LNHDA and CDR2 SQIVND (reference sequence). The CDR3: CASRIWDSAASGANVLTF. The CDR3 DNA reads TGTGCCAGTAGGATCTGGGACAGCGCGGCATCTGGGGCCAACGTCCTGACTTTC.

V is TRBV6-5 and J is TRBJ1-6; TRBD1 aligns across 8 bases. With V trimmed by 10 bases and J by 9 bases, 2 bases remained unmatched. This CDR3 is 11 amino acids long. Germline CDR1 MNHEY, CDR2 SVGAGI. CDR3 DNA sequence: TGTGCCACAGGGGGCGGTTCACCCCTCCACTTT. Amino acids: CATGGGSPLHF.

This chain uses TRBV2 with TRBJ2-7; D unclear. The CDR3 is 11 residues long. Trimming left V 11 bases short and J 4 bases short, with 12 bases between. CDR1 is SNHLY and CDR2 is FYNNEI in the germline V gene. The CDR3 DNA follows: TGTGCCTCCACACATGGTTACGAGCAGTACTTC. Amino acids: CASTHGYEQYF.

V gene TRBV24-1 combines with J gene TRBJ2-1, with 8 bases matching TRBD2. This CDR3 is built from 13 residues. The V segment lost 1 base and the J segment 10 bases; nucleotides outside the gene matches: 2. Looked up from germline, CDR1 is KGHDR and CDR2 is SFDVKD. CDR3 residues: CATSDFQRGEQFF. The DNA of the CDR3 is TGTGCCACCAGTGATTTCCAGCGGGGGGAGCAGTTCTTC.

The CDR3 bases are TGTGCCACCAGCATTGGACAGACCATGAACACTGAAGCTTTCTTT. Its protein product is CATSIGQTMNTEAFF. The J gene is TRBJ1-1, the V gene TRBV15, with D perhaps matching TRBD1 (6 bases). This CDR3 region has 15 residues. The germline CDR1 and CDR2 sequences are LNHNV and YYDKDF (reference sequence). V gave up 4 bases and J gave up 0 bases, with 12 bases separating them.

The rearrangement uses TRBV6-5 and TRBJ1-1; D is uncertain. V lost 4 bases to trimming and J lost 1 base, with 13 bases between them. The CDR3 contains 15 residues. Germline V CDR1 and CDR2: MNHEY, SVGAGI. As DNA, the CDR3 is TGTGCCAGCAGTTCACGTAGTAATTCGAACACTGAAGCTTTCTTT. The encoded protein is CASSSRSNSNTEAFF.

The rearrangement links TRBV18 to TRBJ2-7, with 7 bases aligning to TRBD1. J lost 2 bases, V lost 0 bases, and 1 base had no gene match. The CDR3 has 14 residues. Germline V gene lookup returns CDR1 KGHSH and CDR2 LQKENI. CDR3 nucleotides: TGTGCCAGCTCACCACCAGGGGGCCCCTACGAGCAGTACTTC. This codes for CASSPPGGPYEQYF.

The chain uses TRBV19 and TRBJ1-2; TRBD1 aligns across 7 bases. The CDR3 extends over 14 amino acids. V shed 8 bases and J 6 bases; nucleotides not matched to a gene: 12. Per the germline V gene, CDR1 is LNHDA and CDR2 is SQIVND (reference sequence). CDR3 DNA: TGTGCCAGTCTTTCCAGGGGGACGATCCATGGCTACACCTTC. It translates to CASLSRGTIHGYTF.

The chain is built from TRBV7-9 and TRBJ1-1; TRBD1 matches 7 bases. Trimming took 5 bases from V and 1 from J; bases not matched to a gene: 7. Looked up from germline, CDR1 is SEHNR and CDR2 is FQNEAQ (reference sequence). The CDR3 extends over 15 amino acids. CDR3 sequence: CASSPRQGENTEAFF. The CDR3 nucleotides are TGTGCCAGCAGCCCCAGACAGGGAGAGAACACTGAAGCTTTCTTT.